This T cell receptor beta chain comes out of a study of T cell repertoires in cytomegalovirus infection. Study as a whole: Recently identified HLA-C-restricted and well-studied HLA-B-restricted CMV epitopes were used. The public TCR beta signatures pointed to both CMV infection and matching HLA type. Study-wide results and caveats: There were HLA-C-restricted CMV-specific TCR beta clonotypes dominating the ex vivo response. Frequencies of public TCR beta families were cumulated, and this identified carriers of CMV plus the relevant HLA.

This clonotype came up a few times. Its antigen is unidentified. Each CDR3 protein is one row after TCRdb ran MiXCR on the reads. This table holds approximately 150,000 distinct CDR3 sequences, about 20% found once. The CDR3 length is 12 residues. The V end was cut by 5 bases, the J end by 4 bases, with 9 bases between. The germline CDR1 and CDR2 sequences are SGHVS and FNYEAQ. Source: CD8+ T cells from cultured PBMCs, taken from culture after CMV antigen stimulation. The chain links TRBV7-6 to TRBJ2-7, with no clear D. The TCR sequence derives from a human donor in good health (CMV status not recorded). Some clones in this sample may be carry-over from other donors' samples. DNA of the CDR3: TGTGCCAGCAGCCGGGCAGGTTACGAGCAGTACTTC. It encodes CASSRAGYEQYF.